This T cell receptor (beta chain) derives from a study of shared clonotypes between healthy human individuals. Study-wide results and limits: Sampling involved blood alone; tissue repertoires likely differ.

Positive CCR7 selection of CD45RO-negative cells yielded the naive CD8 cells, and terminally differentiated effector memory CD45RA+ cells were excluded. A note on this clone: What it binds is not known.

Replicate PCRs from sorted subsets contained roughly 220 ng DNA, which is 31,000 or so T cell genomes. Only in-frame clones appear in the TCRdb table, and some are missing; sequencing was by immunoSEQ multiplex PCR. The sample includes roughly 2.1 million clones, 93% of them seen just once. The specimen sequenced was naive CD8+ T cells from PBMCs. This sequence originates from a man between 18 and 29 years old in good health. Some clones in this sample may be carry-over from other donors' samples.

The CDR3, as DNA: TGCGCCACCGGGGCGGGGGGCGATGAAAAACTGTTTTTT. It yields the protein CATGAGGDEKLFF. The chain employs TRBV4-1 and TRBJ1-4; the D gene is possibly TRBD1 (6 bases). This CDR3 is 13 amino acids long. Germline-derived CDR1 and CDR2 are MGHRA and YSYEKL. With 10 bases removed from V and 6 bases from J, the gap between germline ends came to 15 bases.